The 13 T cell receptor beta chains reported below all come from one sample, sequenced in a study of shared T cell receptors in the human thymus. TCRdb's table, derived via immunoSEQ multiplex PCR, lists solely in-frame clones and lacks some. This sample has about 730,000 clones, with 70% to 90% found just once. These data are also associated with another study on human thymus T cells.

The sequencing sample was made of thymocytes. The receptors come from a girl less than two years old with a congenital heart defect.

The genes are TRBV19 and TRBJ2-3; 10 bases map to TRBD2. This CDR3 has 16 amino acids. Trimming cost V 1 base and J 6 bases; bases outside gene matches: 7. The V gene's germline CDR1 is LNHDA and CDR2 SQIVND (reference sequence). CDR3 residues: CASSIGSGGPWDTQYF. CDR3 bases: TGTGCCAGTAGTATAGGTAGCGGGGGGCCGTGGGATACGCAGTATTTT.

The V and J genes are TRBV6-1 and TRBJ1-5; D may be TRBD1 (6 bases). Trimming pared 1 base from V and 0 bases from J, leaving 25 bases between. The CDR3 extends over 21 amino acids. Germline CDR1 and CDR2: MNHNS and SASEGT. This chain's CDR3 is CASSEEAAGTPDAYSNQPQHF. The CDR3 nucleotides are TGTGCCAGCAGTGAAGAAGCAGCCGGGACACCGGACGCATATAGCAATCAGCCCCAGCATTTT.

The chain links TRBV4-3 to TRBJ2-1, with D possibly matching TRBD1 (5 bases). V shed 1 base and J shed 4 bases, with 5 bases lying between them. From germline, CDR1 is LGHNA and CDR2 YSLEER. This CDR3 contains 13 residues. As DNA, the CDR3 is TGCGCCAGCAGCCAAGGACAGTACAATGAGCAGTTCTTC. This sequence encodes CASSQGQYNEQFF.

The chain links TRBV12-5 to TRBJ2-3; TRBD2 aligns across 9 bases. The germline V gene has CDR1 LGHNT and CDR2 FRNRAP. The CDR3 has 16 residues. The trim removed 1 base at V and 2 bases at J, leaving 4 bases unmatched. The CDR3 is CASGLGSGGLTDTQYF. The CDR3 region has the DNA TGTGCTAGTGGTTTGGGCAGCGGGGGGCTCACAGATACGCAGTATTTT.

V gene TRBV4-1 combines with J gene TRBJ1-6, with D possibly being TRBD1 (5 bases). Trimming shortened V by 0 bases and J by 0 bases, and 24 bases separated the two germline ends. CDR1 and CDR2 from the germline V gene are MGHRA and YSYEKL. The CDR3 is 22 residues long. The CDR3 DNA reads TGCGCCAGCAGCCAAGATTGGGAGGGGTCGATGGGCGGGAGCTCCTATAATTCACCCCTCCACTTT. It is translated as CASSQDWEGSMGGSSYNSPLHF.

The J gene is TRBJ2-6, the V gene TRBV15; TRBD1 is a possible D gene (6 bases). CDR1 is LNHNV and CDR2 is YYDKDF in the germline V gene (reference sequence). CDR3 length equals 16 residues. V dropped 3 bases and J dropped 4 bases, with 13 bases sitting between them. In nucleotides, the CDR3 is TGTGCCACCAGCAGGGATGGGGGCCCGGGGGCCAACGTCCTGACTTTC. Amino acid sequence: CATSRDGGPGANVLTF.

The chain recombines TRBV6-5 with TRBJ1-1, with 7 bases aligning to TRBD1. This CDR3 comprises 14 residues. V shed 3 bases, J shed 5 bases, and the junction held 6 bases outside the gene matches. Germline V gene data show CDR1 as MNHEY and CDR2 as SVGAGI. The chain's CDR3 is CASSYQTGETEAFF. DNA of the CDR3: TGTGCCAGCAGTTATCAAACAGGGGAAACTGAAGCTTTCTTT.

J is TRBJ1-2 and V is TRBV4-1, with 7 bases that match TRBD1. Losses at the gene ends were 1 base for V and 4 bases for J; bases not matched to a gene: 9. The CDR3 is 16 amino acids. Germline CDR1 reads MGHRA; CDR2 reads YSYEKL. This chain's CDR3 is CASSQVGDSDLYGYTF. CDR3 coding DNA: TGCGCCAGCAGCCAAGTGGGGGACAGCGATCTCTATGGCTACACCTTC.

This clone has only a few counts. This chain joins TRBV4-1 and TRBJ2-1; 12 positions match TRBD2. The V and J ends lost 6 bases and 3 bases, in that order; junction bases with no gene match: 3. The CDR3 length is 15 residues. The germline V gene has CDR1 MGHRA and CDR2 YSYEKL. The CDR3 DNA follows: TGCGCCAGCAGGACTAGCGGGGGATACTACAATGAGCAGTTCTTC. Amino acid sequence: CASRTSGGYYNEQFF.

The chain combines TRBV7-2 with TRBJ1-3, with D uncertain. The V and J ends lost 1 base and 0 bases respectively, with 13 bases between them. This CDR3 spans 17 amino acids. Germline V gene lookup returns CDR1 SGHTA and CDR2 FQGNSA. The CDR3 region has the DNA TGTGCCAGCAGCTTAGGGTTTGGCCTTAACTCTGGAAACACCATATATTTT. It translates to CASSLGFGLNSGNTIYF.

This clone was seen only once. J is TRBJ2-4 and V is TRBV28; D gene ambiguous. The CDR3 spans 15 residues. Germline V gene data show CDR1 as MDHEN and CDR2 as SYDVKM. V was shortened by 4 bases and J by 2 bases, with 12 bases between the two germline ends. The CDR3, as DNA: TGTGCCAGCAGTTGCGAGGATGTGACCAAAAACATTCAGTACTTC. Translation: CASSCEDVTKNIQYF.

In regard to this clone: This sample includes further DNA sequences coding for the same CDR3. The chain couples TRBV7-2 to TRBJ1-2; 7 bases are shared with TRBD1. J lost 5 bases, V lost 1 base, and 1 base had no gene match. There are 13 residues in the CDR3. Germline CDR1 reads SGHTA; CDR2 reads FQGNSA. The CDR3 sequence is CASSLEQGYGYTF. CDR3 in DNA: TGTGCCAGCAGCTTAGAACAGGGGTATGGCTACACCTTC.

This clone was picked up one time. The genes are TRBV11-2 and TRBJ2-4; TRBD1 matches 7 bases. Germline V lookup: CDR1 SGHAT, CDR2 FQNNGV. The length of the CDR3 is 14 residues. The J segment lost 11 bases and the V segment lost 1 base, leaving 8 bases of the junction unmatched. The CDR3 region is CASSLVVTGRVQYF. The CDR3 DNA is TGTGCCAGCAGCTTAGTAGTGACAGGGCGAGTTCAGTACTTC.